The next 28 T cell receptor beta chains were all read from a single sample in a study of Tregs in tolerant kidney transplant recipients. The nonmyeloablative bone marrow transplants came from related graft donors, with transient mixed chimerism. Measured with immunoSEQ multiplex PCR; TCRdb has only the in-frame clones, and not every one. This table has more than 70,000 clones, 90% to 95% appearing once. This sample comprised CD4+ T cells from blood (PBMCs), obtained 24 months after the transplant. The receptors derive from a human patient who received a combined kidney and bone marrow transplant. Some T cells may be transferred from the graft donor.

The chain joins TRBV18 to TRBJ1-3, with no clear D. Trimming pared 6 bases from V and 1 base from J, leaving 13 bases between. The germline V gene encodes CDR1 KGHSH and CDR2 LQKENI. The CDR3 loop spans 15 amino acids. The CDR3 protein is CASSVDLRSGNTIYF. Written as DNA, the CDR3 is TGTGCCAGCTCGGTAGACCTGAGGTCTGGAAACACCATATATTTT.

Comment on this clone: One end of the junction does not line up with germline, which may come from a read error. At the DNA level, this CDR3 is encoded by other sequences in the same sample as well. The V gene is TRBV30, the J gene TRBJ1-6; tentative D call: TRBD1 (6 bases). Looked up from germline, CDR1 is GTSNPN and CDR2 is SVGIG (reference sequence). This CDR3 is 15 amino acids long. Here the CDR3 DNA reads TGTGCCTGGAGTGCGGACAGTGATTATAATTCCCCCCTCCACTTT. Amino acid sequence: CAWSADSDYNSPLHF.

The V gene is TRBV30, the J gene TRBJ2-7, with D hard to call. CDR1 is GTSNPN, CDR2 SVGIG, per germline (reference sequence). With 0 bases removed from V and 5 bases from J, the gap between germline ends came to 8 bases. This CDR3 comprises 12 residues. The CDR3 DNA reads as TGTGCCTGGAGTGTTGCCCCAGACGAGCAGTACTTC. The encoded protein is CAWSVAPDEQYF.

The chain links TRBV27 to TRBJ1-2, with 7 bases lining up with TRBD1. With 5 bases clipped from V and 7 bases from J, the junction kept 7 bases outside the gene matches. The V gene's germline CDR1 is MNHEY and CDR2 SMNVEV (reference sequence). CDR3 size: 13 residues. The CDR3 nucleotides read TGTGCCAGCAGTATAGACAGGGCGGTTGGCTACACCTTC. Amino acids: CASSIDRAVGYTF.

The chain is built from TRBV4-1 and TRBJ2-5, with 8 bases aligning to TRBD1. Germline V gene lookup returns CDR1 MGHRA and CDR2 YSYEKL. This CDR3 is built from 14 residues. V lost 5 bases to trimming and J lost 5 bases; unmatched junction nucleotides: 7. CDR3 sequence reads: CASSDSGGTETQYF. Written as DNA, the CDR3 is TGCGCCAGCAGCGACTCAGGGGGCACGGAGACCCAGTACTTC.

The chain couples TRBV4-1 to TRBJ1-4, with D perhaps TRBD1 (5 bases). V was cut by 1 base and J by 2 bases, with 17 bases left in between. The CDR3 runs 18 residues. In germline, CDR1 is MGHRA, CDR2 YSYEKL. CDR3 protein: CASSQGSSGDWTNEKLFF. In nucleotides, the CDR3 is TGCGCCAGCAGCCAAGGGTCGTCGGGGGATTGGACTAATGAAAAACTGTTTTTT.

This chain's CDR3 is CASSLARASGRNEQFF. DNA for the CDR3: TGTGCCAGCAGCTTAGCGCGGGCTAGCGGGAGGAATGAGCAGTTCTTC. The chain couples TRBV7-6 to TRBJ2-1; 11 bases are a match to TRBD2. Looked up from germline, CDR1 is SGHVS and CDR2 is FNYEAQ. V trimming: 0 bases; J trimming: 7 bases; junction bases outside the gene matches: 5. The CDR3 totals 16 residues.

The chain links TRBV5-1 to TRBJ2-3; 12 bases are a match to TRBD2. The V gene end was trimmed by 4 bases and the J gene end by 2 bases; junction bases not matched to a gene: 5. CDR3 length equals 16 residues. Germline values: CDR1 SGHRS, CDR2 YFSETQ. The CDR3 bases are TGCGCCAGCAGCCGGGGGACTAGCGGGTTCACAGATACGCAGTATTTT. It encodes CASSRGTSGFTDTQYF.

This chain joins TRBV12-5 and TRBJ2-7, with 8 bases lining up with TRBD1. The CDR3 sequence is 15 residues long. V was clipped by 1 base and J by 3 bases; unmatched bases: 5. The germline CDR1 and CDR2 sequences are LGHNT and FRNRAP. CDR3 sequence (DNA): TGTGCTAGTGGTTTGGGAACAGGGGGATACTACGAGCAGTACTTC. Its translation: CASGLGTGGYYEQYF.

The rearrangement links TRBV18 to TRBJ2-5; TRBD2 might be the D (6 bases). The J call is in doubt because the DNA end fits TRBJ2-7 better. There are 17 residues in the CDR3. Germline V lookup: CDR1 KGHSH, CDR2 LQKENI. DNA for the CDR3: TGTGCCAGCTCACCACTGGCGGGGAGCTCTTCTTCCTACGAGCAGTACTTC. Amino acids: CASSPLAGSSSSYEQYF.

The chain uses TRBV7-9 and TRBJ2-5; 9 bases align to TRBD1. The CDR3 sequence is 15 residues long. Germline CDR1 is SEHNR and CDR2 is FQNEAQ (reference sequence). Trimming cost V 1 base and J 2 bases; bases outside gene matches: 2. The CDR3 sequence: CASSLGDRVQETQYF. The CDR3 DNA reads TGTGCCAGCAGCTTAGGGGACAGGGTGCAAGAGACCCAGTACTTC.

This chain links TRBV9 with TRBJ1-1, with D maybe TRBD1 (5 bases). V was trimmed by 4 bases and J by 0 bases, leaving 16 bases between them. CDR1 SGDLS and CDR2 YYNGEE come from the germline V gene. This CDR3 has 16 residues. Here the CDR3 DNA reads TGTGCCAGCAGCCGATCTAACCAGGGAATGAACACTGAAGCTTTCTTT. Its translation is CASSRSNQGMNTEAFF.

The V call is TRBV19, the J call TRBJ2-6, with D maybe TRBD1 (6 bases). V gave up 3 bases and J gave up 2 bases, with 8 bases separating them. The CDR3 runs to 15 residues. Germline lookup yields CDR1 LNHDA and CDR2 SQIVND (reference sequence). The CDR3 reads CASSIWGPGANVLTF. The CDR3 region has the DNA TGTGCCAGTAGTATTTGGGGGCCTGGGGCCAACGTCCTGACTTTC.

The rearrangement joins TRBV5-1 to TRBJ1-2; 7 bases are shared with TRBD1. The CDR3 sequence is 14 residues long. Germline CDR1 SGHRS, CDR2 YFSETQ. The J segment lost 4 bases and the V segment lost 0 bases, leaving 3 bases of the junction unmatched. In DNA, the CDR3 is TGCGCCAGCAGCTTGGCCGGGACAGCCTATGGCTACACCTTC. Translating gives CASSLAGTAYGYTF.

The chain carries TRBV4-1 and TRBJ2-3, with 11 positions matching TRBD2. In germline, CDR1 is MGHRA, CDR2 YSYEKL. The ends lost 3 bases at V and 5 bases at J; junction bases unmatched: 16. The CDR3 is 19 residues long. The CDR3 bases are TGCGCCAGCAGCCAGAGGGGGGAAAGACTAGCGGGGTCGAAAGATACGCAGTATTTT. Protein product: CASSQRGERLAGSKDTQYF.

The CDR3: CASSLRAGSDTQYF. CDR3 nucleotide sequence: TGTGCCAGCAGCTTGCGGGCGGGCTCAGATACGCAGTATTTT. The chain has TRBV7-9 and TRBJ2-3; TRBD2 is a possible D gene (5 bases). This CDR3 has 14 amino acids. Germline CDR1 reads SEHNR; CDR2 reads FQNEAQ (reference sequence). V was clipped by 3 bases and J by 4 bases, with 11 bases between them.

The chain has TRBV7-8 and TRBJ2-3; 7 bases map to TRBD2. With 5 bases clipped from V and 5 bases from J, the junction kept 13 bases outside the gene matches. Germline V lookup: CDR1 SGHVS, CDR2 FQNEAQ. This CDR3 is 16 amino acids long. CDR3 protein: CASSLPGGGDGDTQYF. The CDR3 nucleotides read TGTGCCAGCAGCCTCCCGGGCGGGGGAGATGGAGATACGCAGTATTTT.

This clone has just one count. The chain carries TRBV9 and TRBJ2-5; 13 bases map to TRBD2. This CDR3 is 16 amino acids long. V lost 3 bases to trimming and J lost 4 bases; unmatched junction nucleotides: 6. Looked up from germline, CDR1 is SGDLS and CDR2 is YYNGEE. Here the CDR3 reads CASSERGLAGLETQYF. CDR3 DNA sequence: TGTGCCAGCAGCGAGAGGGGACTAGCGGGATTAGAGACCCAGTACTTC.

This clone has more than one count but fewer than ten. The V gene is TRBV10-3, the J gene TRBJ1-3; 7 nucleotides match TRBD1. Losses at the gene ends were 0 bases for V and 3 bases for J; bases not matched to a gene: 5. CDR1 is ENHRY and CDR2 is SYGVKD in the germline V gene. The length of the CDR3 is 16 residues. The CDR3 region is CAISESGGLSGNTIYF. DNA of the CDR3: TGTGCCATCAGTGAGTCAGGGGGCTTAAGTGGAAACACCATATATTTT.

The rearrangement joins TRBV5-1 to TRBJ2-7; TRBD2 matches 7 bases. This CDR3 spans 15 amino acids. Germline assignment: CDR1 SGHRS and CDR2 YFSETQ. V lost 1 base to trimming and J lost 0 bases; unmatched junction nucleotides: 4. The CDR3 loop is CASSLNSGDSYEQYF. In DNA, the CDR3 is TGCGCCAGCAGCTTGAACAGCGGGGACTCCTACGAGCAGTACTTC. The variable domain in full, with the rest retrieved from reference TRBV5-1 and TRBJ2-7, is KAGVTQTPRYLIKTRGQQVTLSCSPISGHRSVSWYQQTPGQGLQFLFEYFSETQRNKGNFPGRFSGRQFSNSRSEMNVSTLELGDSALYLCASSLNSGDSYEQYFGPGTRLTVT.

The rearrangement joins TRBV5-1 to TRBJ2-3; TRBD2 aligns across 14 bases. This CDR3 has 18 residues. The V segment lost 4 bases and the J segment 2 bases; nucleotides outside the gene matches: 9. The germline V gene has CDR1 SGHRS and CDR2 YFSETQ. The CDR3 sequence is CASSPGLAGGYFTDTQYF. CDR3 in DNA: TGCGCCAGCAGCCCAGGACTAGCGGGGGGATACTTCACAGATACGCAGTATTTT.

The chain has TRBV9 and TRBJ2-2; 11 nucleotides agree with TRBD1. Germline trimming cut 2 bases from V and 5 bases from J; bases unmatched to any gene: 2. The CDR3 has 15 residues. Germline V gives CDR1 SGDLS, CDR2 YYNGEE. The CDR3 nucleotides are TGTGCCAGCAGCGTCGGGGACAGGGGGACCGGGGAGCTGTTTTTT. Translating gives CASSVGDRGTGELFF.

The chain combines TRBV27 with TRBJ1-1, with D unresolved. Trimming cost V 3 bases and J 2 bases, with 10 bases left between them. The CDR3 is 14 amino acids. The germline gives CDR1 MNHEY, CDR2 SMNVEV (reference sequence). CDR3 protein: CASSLRRPNTEAFF. The CDR3 nucleotides read TGTGCCAGCAGTTTGCGGCGGCCTAACACTGAAGCTTTCTTT.

The chain couples TRBV27 to TRBJ2-2; D is unresolved. The germline CDR1 and CDR2 sequences are MNHEY and SMNVEV (reference sequence). V gave up 7 bases and J gave up 1 base, with 19 bases separating them. The CDR3 loop spans 17 amino acids. The chain's CDR3 is CASTFFGQLKNTGELFF. The CDR3 bases are TGTGCCAGCACTTTCTTTGGGCAGTTGAAGAACACCGGGGAGCTGTTTTTT.

This chain joins TRBV5-4 and TRBJ2-6; D perhaps matches TRBD1 (6 bases). Germline V CDR1 and CDR2: SGHNT, YYREEE (reference sequence). The V end lost 4 bases, the J end lost 1 base, and 9 bases lay between the germline ends. The CDR3 runs 15 residues. In nucleotides, the CDR3 is TGTGCCAGCAGCGCACAGGGTTCTGGGGCCAACGTCCTGACTTTC. Translated: CASSAQGSGANVLTF.

The chain recombines TRBV7-2 with TRBJ1-5; 9 bases align to TRBD1. The CDR3 runs to 15 residues. Germline V gives CDR1 SGHTA, CDR2 FQGNSA. V shed 5 bases and J 6 bases; nucleotides not matched to a gene: 8. CDR3: CASSPRQGVAQPQHF. The CDR3 nucleotides read TGTGCCAGCAGCCCGAGACAGGGGGTTGCTCAGCCCCAGCATTTT.

The rearrangement links TRBV7-8 to TRBJ1-5; D not resolved. V was shortened by 4 bases and J by 5 bases, with 6 bases between the two germline ends. This CDR3 is 12 amino acids long. CDR1 SGHVS and CDR2 FQNEAQ come from the germline V gene. In nucleotides, the CDR3 is TGTGCCAGCAGCTGGCCCGATCAGCCCCAGCATTTT. Translation: CASSWPDQPQHF.

V usage is TRBV7-7 and J usage is TRBJ2-2, with 9 nucleotides matching TRBD2. Germline lookup yields CDR1 SSHAT and CDR2 FNYEAQ (reference sequence). Trimming took 6 bases from V and 4 from J; bases not matched to a gene: 9. CDR3 length: 16 amino acids. CDR3 nucleotide sequence: TGTGCCAGCAGAGCGATAGCGGGAGAGGGCACCGGGGAGCTGTTTTTT. Translated: CASRAIAGEGTGELFF.